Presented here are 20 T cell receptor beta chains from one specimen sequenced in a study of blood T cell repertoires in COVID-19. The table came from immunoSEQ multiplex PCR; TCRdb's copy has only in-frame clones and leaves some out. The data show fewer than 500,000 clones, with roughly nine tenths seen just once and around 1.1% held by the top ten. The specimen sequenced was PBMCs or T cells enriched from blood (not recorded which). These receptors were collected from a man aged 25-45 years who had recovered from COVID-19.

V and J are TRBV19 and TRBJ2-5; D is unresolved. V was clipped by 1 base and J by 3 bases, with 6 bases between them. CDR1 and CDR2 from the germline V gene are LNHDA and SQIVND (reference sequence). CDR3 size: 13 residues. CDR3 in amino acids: CASSIGLKETQYF. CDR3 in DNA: TGTGCCAGTAGTATAGGACTCAAAGAGACCCAGTACTTC.

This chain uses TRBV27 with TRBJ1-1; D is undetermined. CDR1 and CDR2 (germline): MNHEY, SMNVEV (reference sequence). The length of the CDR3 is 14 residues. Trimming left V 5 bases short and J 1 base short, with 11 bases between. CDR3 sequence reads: CASSAGGGNTEAFF. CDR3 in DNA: TGTGCCAGCAGTGCCGGCGGAGGGAACACTGAAGCTTTCTTT.

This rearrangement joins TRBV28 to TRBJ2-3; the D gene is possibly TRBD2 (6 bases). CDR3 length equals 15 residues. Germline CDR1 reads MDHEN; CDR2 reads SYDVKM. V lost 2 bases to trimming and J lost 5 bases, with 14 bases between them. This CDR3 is CASSLGGAGLDTQYF. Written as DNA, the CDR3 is TGTGCCAGCAGTTTAGGCGGGGCGGGCCTAGATACGCAGTATTTT.

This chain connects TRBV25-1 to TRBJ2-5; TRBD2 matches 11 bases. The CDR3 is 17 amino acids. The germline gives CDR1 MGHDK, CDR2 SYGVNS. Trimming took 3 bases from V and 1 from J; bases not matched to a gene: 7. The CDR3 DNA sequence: TGTGCCAGCAGTGATCTCGGACTAGCGGGCCTCCAAGAGACCCAGTACTTC. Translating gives CASSDLGLAGLQETQYF.

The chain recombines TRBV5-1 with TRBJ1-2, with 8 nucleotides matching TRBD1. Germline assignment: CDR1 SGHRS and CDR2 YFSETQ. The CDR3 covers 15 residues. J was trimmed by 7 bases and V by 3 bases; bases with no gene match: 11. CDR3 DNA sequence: TGCGCCAGCAGCTCGAGCGGACAGGGAGTTTCTGGCTACACCTTC. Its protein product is CASSSSGQGVSGYTF.

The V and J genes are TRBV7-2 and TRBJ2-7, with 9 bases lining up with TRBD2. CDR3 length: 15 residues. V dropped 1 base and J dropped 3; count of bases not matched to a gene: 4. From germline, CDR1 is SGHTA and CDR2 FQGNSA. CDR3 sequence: CASSLVFSGGYEQYF. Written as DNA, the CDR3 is TGTGCCAGCAGCTTAGTATTTAGCGGGGGCTACGAGCAGTACTTC.

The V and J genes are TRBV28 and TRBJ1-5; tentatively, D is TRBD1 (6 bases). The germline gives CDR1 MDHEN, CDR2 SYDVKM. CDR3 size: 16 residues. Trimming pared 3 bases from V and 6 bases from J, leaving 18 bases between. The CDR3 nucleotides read TGTGCCAGCAGTTTCCTAATCAACAGGGCCGCTCAGCCCCAGCATTTT. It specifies CASSFLINRAAQPQHF.

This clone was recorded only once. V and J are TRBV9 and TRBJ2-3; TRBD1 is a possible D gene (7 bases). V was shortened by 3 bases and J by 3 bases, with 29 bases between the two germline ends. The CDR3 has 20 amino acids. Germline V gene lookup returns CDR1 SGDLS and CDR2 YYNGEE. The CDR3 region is CASSARSPRGQGVVTDTQYF. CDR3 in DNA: TGTGCCAGCAGCGCGCGCTCACCCCGGGGGCAGGGGGTTGTTACAGATACGCAGTATTTT.

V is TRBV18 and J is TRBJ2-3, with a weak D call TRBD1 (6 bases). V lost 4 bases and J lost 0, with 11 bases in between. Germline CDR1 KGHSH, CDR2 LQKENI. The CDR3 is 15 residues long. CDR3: CASSLGQSSTDTQYF. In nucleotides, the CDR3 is TGTGCCAGCTCACTCGGACAGAGTAGCACAGATACGCAGTATTTT.

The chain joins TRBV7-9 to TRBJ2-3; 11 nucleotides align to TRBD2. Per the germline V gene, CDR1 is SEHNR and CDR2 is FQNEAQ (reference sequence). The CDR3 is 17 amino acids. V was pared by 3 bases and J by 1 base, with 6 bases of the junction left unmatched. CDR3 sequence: CASSLGTSGEGTDTQYF. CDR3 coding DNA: TGTGCCAGCAGCTTGGGGACTAGCGGAGAGGGCACAGATACGCAGTATTTT.

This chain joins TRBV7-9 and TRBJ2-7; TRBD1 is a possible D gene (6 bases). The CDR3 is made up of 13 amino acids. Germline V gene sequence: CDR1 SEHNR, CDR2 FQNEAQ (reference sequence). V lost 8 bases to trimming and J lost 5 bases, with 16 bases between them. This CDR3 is CASGQPFLNEQYF. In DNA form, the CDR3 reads TGTGCCAGCGGACAGCCCTTCCTCAACGAGCAGTACTTC.

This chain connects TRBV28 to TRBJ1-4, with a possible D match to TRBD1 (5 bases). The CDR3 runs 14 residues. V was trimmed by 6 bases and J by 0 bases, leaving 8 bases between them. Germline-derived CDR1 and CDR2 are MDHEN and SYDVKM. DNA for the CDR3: TGTGCCAGCAGCGACAGTGCAACTAATGAAAAACTGTTTTTT. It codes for CASSDSATNEKLFF.

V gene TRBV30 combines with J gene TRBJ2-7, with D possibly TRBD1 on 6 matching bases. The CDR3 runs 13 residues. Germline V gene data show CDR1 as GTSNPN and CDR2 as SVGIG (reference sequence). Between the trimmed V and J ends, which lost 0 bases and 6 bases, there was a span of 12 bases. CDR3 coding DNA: TGTGCCTGGAGTGTACAGGGCGGCGTCGAGCAGTACTTC. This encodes CAWSVQGGVEQYF.

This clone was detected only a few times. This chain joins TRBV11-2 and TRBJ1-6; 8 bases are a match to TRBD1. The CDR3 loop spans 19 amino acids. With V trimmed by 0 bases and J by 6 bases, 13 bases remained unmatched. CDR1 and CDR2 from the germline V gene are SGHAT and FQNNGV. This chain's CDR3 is CASSLDRRDRTGFNSPLHF. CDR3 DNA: TGTGCCAGCAGCTTAGATAGGAGGGACAGGACAGGCTTTAATTCACCCCTCCACTTT. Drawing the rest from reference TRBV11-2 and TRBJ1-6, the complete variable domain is EAGVAQSPRYKIIEKRQSVAFWCNPISGHATLYWYQQILGQGPKLLIQFQNNGVVDDSQLPKDRFSAERLKGVDSTLKIQPAKLEDSAVYLCASSLDRRDRTGFNSPLHFGNGTRLTVT.

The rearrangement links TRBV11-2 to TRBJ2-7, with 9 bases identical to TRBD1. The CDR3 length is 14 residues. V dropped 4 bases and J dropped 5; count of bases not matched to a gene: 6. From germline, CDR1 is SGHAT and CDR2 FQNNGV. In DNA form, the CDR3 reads TGTGCCAGCAGCTACTCGGGACAGGGCGACGAGCAGTACTTC. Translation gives CASSYSGQGDEQYF.

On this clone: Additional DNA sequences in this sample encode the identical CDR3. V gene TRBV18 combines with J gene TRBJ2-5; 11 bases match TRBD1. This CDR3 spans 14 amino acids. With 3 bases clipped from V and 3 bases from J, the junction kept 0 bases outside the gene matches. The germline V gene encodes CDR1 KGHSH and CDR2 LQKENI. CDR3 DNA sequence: TGTGCCAGCTCACCGGGACAGGGGGAAGAGACCCAGTACTTC. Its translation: CASSPGQGEETQYF.

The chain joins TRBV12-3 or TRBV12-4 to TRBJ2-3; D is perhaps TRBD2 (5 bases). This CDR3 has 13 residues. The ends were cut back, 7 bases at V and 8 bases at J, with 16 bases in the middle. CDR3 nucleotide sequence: TGTGCCAGCACTGAGGGCCCCCCGGGTACGCAGTATTTT. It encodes CASTEGPPGTQYF.

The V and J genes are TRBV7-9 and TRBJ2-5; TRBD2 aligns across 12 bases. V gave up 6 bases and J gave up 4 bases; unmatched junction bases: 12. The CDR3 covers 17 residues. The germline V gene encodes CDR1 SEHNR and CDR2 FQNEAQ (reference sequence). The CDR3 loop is CASRRTSGTPSGETQYF. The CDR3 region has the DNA TGTGCCAGCAGACGGACTAGCGGGACCCCGTCTGGAGAGACCCAGTACTTC.

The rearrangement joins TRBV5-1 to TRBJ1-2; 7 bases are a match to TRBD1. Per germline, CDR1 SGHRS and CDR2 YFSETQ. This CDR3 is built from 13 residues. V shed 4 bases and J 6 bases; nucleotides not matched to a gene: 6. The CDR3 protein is CASSLRGEDGYTF. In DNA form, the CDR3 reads TGCGCCAGCAGCCTCAGGGGGGAAGATGGCTACACCTTC.

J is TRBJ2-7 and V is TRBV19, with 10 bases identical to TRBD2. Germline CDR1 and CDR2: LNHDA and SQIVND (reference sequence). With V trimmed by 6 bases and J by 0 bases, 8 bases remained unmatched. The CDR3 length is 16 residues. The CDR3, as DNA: TGTGCCAGTAGGTTATCTAGCGGGAGCCGCTCCTACGAGCAGTACTTC. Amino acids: CASRLSSGSRSYEQYF.